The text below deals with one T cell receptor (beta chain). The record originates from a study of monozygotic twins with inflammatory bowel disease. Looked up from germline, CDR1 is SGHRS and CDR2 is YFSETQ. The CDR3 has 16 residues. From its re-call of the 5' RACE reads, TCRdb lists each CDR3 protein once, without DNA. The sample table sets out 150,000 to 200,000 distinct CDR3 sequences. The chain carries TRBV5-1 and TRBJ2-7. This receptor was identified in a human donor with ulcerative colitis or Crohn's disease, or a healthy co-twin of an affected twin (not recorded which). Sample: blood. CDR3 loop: CASSLGALYHPYEQYF.